The clone carrying this T cell receptor (beta chain) was counted only a few times. Antigen unknown. The sample originates from a study of beta chain features in type 1 diabetes. The CDR3 has 11 residues. V was pared by 3 bases and J by 12 bases, with 11 bases between. CDR1 DFQATT and CDR2 SNEGSKA come from the germline V gene (reference sequence). Study findings and constraints: The naive, central memory and Treg TCRB repertoires looked more alike in patients than they did in healthy donors.

Every isolated RNA sample was fully reverse transcribed, so sequencing captured expressed TCRB transcripts. Measured with immunoSEQ multiplex PCR; TCRdb has only the in-frame clones, and not every one. The sample contains 160,000 or so clones, 7.5% to 9.5% of which appear only once. V is TRBV20-1 and J is TRBJ1-4; D ambiguous. The source of this sequence is a woman under 30 in good health. Sequencing was performed on central memory CD4+ T cells from blood. Written as DNA, the CDR3 is TGCAGTGCTAGGGGCCCAGTGGAACTGTTTTTT. Its protein is CSARGPVELFF.